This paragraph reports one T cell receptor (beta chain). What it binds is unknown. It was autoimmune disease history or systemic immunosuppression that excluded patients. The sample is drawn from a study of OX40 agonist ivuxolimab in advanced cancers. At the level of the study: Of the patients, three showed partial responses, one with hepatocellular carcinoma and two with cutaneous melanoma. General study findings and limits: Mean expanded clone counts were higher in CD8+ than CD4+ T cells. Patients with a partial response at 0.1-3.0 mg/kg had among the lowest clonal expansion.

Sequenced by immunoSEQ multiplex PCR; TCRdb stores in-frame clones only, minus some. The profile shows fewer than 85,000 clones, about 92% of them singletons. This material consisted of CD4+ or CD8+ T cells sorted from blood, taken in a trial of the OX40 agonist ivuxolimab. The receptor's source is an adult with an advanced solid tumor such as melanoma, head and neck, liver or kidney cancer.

The CDR3 coding sequence is TGTGCCATCAGTGTGGGGTCCTACAATGAGCAGTTCTTC. Protein sequence: CAISVGSYNEQFF. V and J are TRBV10-3 and TRBJ2-1; D is undetermined. The CDR3 has 13 amino acids. The V end lost 4 bases, the J end lost 1 base, and 5 bases lay between the germline ends. The germline gives CDR1 ENHRY, CDR2 SYGVKD.